Reported below is one T cell receptor (beta chain). Its antigen is as yet unknown. CDR1 MGHRA and CDR2 YSYEKL come from the germline V gene. V gave up 1 base and J gave up 1 base, with 11 bases separating them. The length of the CDR3 is 17 residues. The data derive from a study of cytomegalovirus exposure and HLA in healthy donors. Study-wide results and caveats: Presence/absence analyses treated sequencing depth as roughly uniform across donors. A few CMV-associated chains proved CMV antigen-specific in vitro.

Primers included in the PCR were 60 Vbeta and 13 Jbeta primers. Sequenced by immunoSEQ multiplex PCR; TCRdb stores in-frame clones only, minus some. The sample consists of over 85,000 clones, approximately 73% of them appearing once. The rearrangement uses TRBV4-1 and TRBJ1-6; D not resolved. The sequence was collected from a man aged 40-49 years in good health and CMV-seronegative. Sequencing was performed on PBMCs. CDR3: CASSQGSGRSYNSPLHF. For the CDR3, the DNA is TGCGCCAGCAGCCAAGGTTCGGGAAGGTCCTATAATTCACCCCTCCACTTT.